Listed here are 21 T cell receptor beta chains from one sample, sequenced in a study of identifying expanded T cells in peripheral blood. Repertoires were generated with immunoSEQ multiplex PCR, while TCRdb's copy carries only in-frame clones and drops some. The top ten hold 7.3% of the sample, which has around 84,000 clones, around 90% seen once. Sequenced: blood. The receptor set was obtained from a person aged 18 to 75 in good health.

The V and J genes are TRBV2 and TRBJ1-1; 7 bases match TRBD1. With 5 bases clipped from V and 2 bases from J, the junction kept 5 bases outside the gene matches. The CDR3 loop spans 14 amino acids. Germline V lookup: CDR1 SNHLY, CDR2 FYNNEI. The CDR3 loop is CASSTQGINTEAFF. Here the CDR3 DNA reads TGTGCCAGCAGTACACAGGGGATCAACACTGAAGCTTTCTTT. Full variable domain (rest looked up from reference TRBV2 and TRBJ1-1): EPEVTQTPSHQVTQMGQEVILRCVPISNHLYFYWYRQILGQKVEFLVSFYNNEISEKSEIFDDQFSVERPDGSNFTLKIRSTKLEDSAMYFCASSTQGINTEAFFGQGTRLTVV.

The chain has TRBV7-9 and TRBJ2-1; D remains unclear. The V end lost 5 bases, the J end lost 4 bases, and 12 bases lay between the germline ends. Looked up from germline, CDR1 is SEHNR and CDR2 is FQNEAQ (reference sequence). This CDR3 is built from 14 residues. DNA of the CDR3: TGTGCCAGCAGCCCATCCGACATGTACAATGAGCAGTTCTTC. Residues: CASSPSDMYNEQFF.

The V call is TRBV5-1, the J call TRBJ1-6, with D possibly TRBD1 on 6 matching bases. This CDR3 contains 14 residues. Trimming shortened V by 0 bases and J by 9 bases, and 10 bases separated the two germline ends. CDR1 SGHRS and CDR2 YFSETQ come from the germline V gene. In DNA form, the CDR3 reads TGCGCCAGCAGCTTGGATCAGGGGTTTTCACCCCTCCACTTT. It translates to CASSLDQGFSPLHF.

This rearrangement joins TRBV19 to TRBJ1-6, with D perhaps matching TRBD1 (6 bases). CDR3 size: 17 residues. With 5 bases removed from V and 7 bases from J, the gap between germline ends came to 21 bases. Germline lookup yields CDR1 LNHDA and CDR2 SQIVND (reference sequence). The CDR3 nucleotides read TGTGCCAGTAGTCGACACCCCGACGACAGGTCCAATTCACCCCTCCACTTT. Translation: CASSRHPDDRSNSPLHF.

The rearrangement joins TRBV14 to TRBJ2-1; 10 bases fit TRBD2. Germline V gene sequence: CDR1 SGHDN, CDR2 FVKESK. This CDR3 is built from 15 residues. With 1 base clipped from V and 9 bases from J, the junction kept 6 bases outside the gene matches. CDR3 residues: CASSQAGTSAGEQFF. The CDR3 DNA reads as TGTGCCAGCAGCCAAGCCGGGACTAGCGCCGGTGAGCAGTTCTTC. Looking up the rest from reference TRBV14 and TRBJ2-1 gives the full variable domain: EAGVTQFPSHSVIEKGQTVTLRCDPISGHDNLYWYRRVMGKEIKFLLHFVKESKQDESGMPNNRFLAERTGGTYSTLKVQPAELEDSGVYFCASSQAGTSAGEQFFGPGTRLTVL.

The V gene is TRBV7-9, the J gene TRBJ1-5; D is undetermined. The CDR3 runs 14 residues. Germline lookup yields CDR1 SEHNR and CDR2 FQNEAQ (reference sequence). Trimming stripped 6 bases from V and 7 bases from J, with 16 bases between. The CDR3, as DNA: TGTGCCAGCAGTCCCGGGAGTCCGGGGCAGCCCCAGCATTTT. It specifies CASSPGSPGQPQHF.

The gene calls are TRBV15 and TRBJ1-1; D is uncertain. Per the germline V gene, CDR1 is LNHNV and CDR2 is YYDKDF (reference sequence). The CDR3 has 12 residues. The germline V and J ends were trimmed by 1 base and 1 base, with 1 base remaining between them. In DNA form, the CDR3 reads TGTGCCACCAGCAGAGGGAACACTGAAGCTTTCTTT. Residues: CATSRGNTEAFF.

The V gene is TRBV11-2, the J gene TRBJ2-3; 10 bases line up with TRBD2. From germline, CDR1 is SGHAT and CDR2 FQNNGV. The junction had 2 bases not matched to a gene; V was cut back by 4 bases and J by 4 bases. The CDR3 consists of 14 residues. DNA for the CDR3: TGTGCCAGCAGCTGGAGCGGGGGGGCAGATACGCAGTATTTT. Translation: CASSWSGGADTQYF.

This sequence joins TRBV19 and TRBJ1-4; D ambiguous. The CDR3 is made up of 13 amino acids. Germline CDR1 LNHDA, CDR2 SQIVND (reference sequence). V dropped 6 bases and J dropped 4 bases, with 9 bases sitting between them. CDR3 sequence reads: CASSGEINEKLFF. The CDR3 DNA sequence: TGTGCCAGTAGCGGGGAGATTAATGAAAAACTGTTTTTT.

This chain uses TRBV5-1 with TRBJ1-2; weak D call: TRBD1 (5 bases). CDR1 and CDR2 (germline): SGHRS, YFSETQ. V was cut by 3 bases and J by 2 bases, with 8 bases left in between. This CDR3 is built from 13 residues. The CDR3 region is CASSWEGNYGYTF. The DNA of the CDR3 is TGCGCCAGCAGCTGGGAGGGGAACTATGGCTACACCTTC.

The chain links TRBV7-9 to TRBJ1-6, with D unresolved. The CDR3 spans 14 residues. In germline, CDR1 is SEHNR, CDR2 FQNEAQ (reference sequence). V lost 2 bases to trimming and J lost 9 bases, with 11 bases between them. DNA for the CDR3: TGTGCCAGCAGCTTACGGGCCATGCTTTCACCCCTCCACTTT. Protein: CASSLRAMLSPLHF.

V usage is TRBV5-1 and J usage is TRBJ1-1; D perhaps matches TRBD1 (6 bases). Germline CDR1 reads SGHRS; CDR2 reads YFSETQ. V was pared by 0 bases and J by 1 base, with 16 bases between. This CDR3 has 17 amino acids. In nucleotides, the CDR3 is TGCGCCAGCAGCTTGGCCCTGGACAGCTTGGCGAACACTGAAGCTTTCTTT. It is translated as CASSLALDSLANTEAFF.

This chain uses TRBV9 with TRBJ1-1; tentatively, D is TRBD1 (6 bases). This CDR3 has 13 residues. Trimming took off 4 bases at V and 4 bases at J, with 11 bases between the two ends. CDR1 and CDR2 from the germline V gene are SGDLS and YYNGEE. CDR3 protein: CASSLVDSTEAFF. The CDR3 DNA follows: TGTGCCAGCAGCTTGGTGGACAGCACTGAAGCTTTCTTT. The full variable domain, its missing parts supplied by reference TRBV9 and TRBJ1-1, is DSGVTQTPKHLITATGQRVTLRCSPRSGDLSVYWYQQSLDQGLQFLIQYYNGEERAKGNILERFSAQQFPDLHSELNLSSLELGDSALYFCASSLVDSTEAFFGQGTRLTVV.

This chain links TRBV10-2 with TRBJ2-5, with 10 nucleotides matching TRBD2. J was trimmed by 3 bases and V by 6 bases; bases with no gene match: 1. CDR1 WSHSY and CDR2 SAAADI come from the germline V gene. CDR3 length equals 13 residues. The CDR3 DNA sequence: TGCGCCAGCAGACTAGCGGGAAAAGAGACCCAGTACTTC. This translates into CASRLAGKETQYF.

V gene TRBV15 combines with J gene TRBJ1-1; 7 bases map to TRBD1. V lost 3 bases, J lost 4 bases, and 2 bases stayed unmatched. This CDR3 is built from 13 residues. Germline loops: CDR1 LNHNV, CDR2 YYDKDF (reference sequence). CDR3: CATSSRGGTEAFF. CDR3 nucleotide sequence: TGTGCCACCAGCAGCAGGGGGGGCACTGAAGCTTTCTTT.

The V and J genes are TRBV7-9 and TRBJ2-1, with TRBD1 identical over 8 bases. Germline V gene data show CDR1 as SEHNR and CDR2 as FQNEAQ (reference sequence). Unmatched junction bases numbered 7, after V lost 5 bases and J lost 4 bases. The CDR3 has 15 amino acids. The CDR3 loop is CASSPQGAAYNEQFF. CDR3 in DNA: TGTGCCAGCAGCCCCCAGGGGGCTGCGTACAATGAGCAGTTCTTC.

The V and J genes are TRBV7-2 and TRBJ1-4; TRBD1 is a possible D gene (6 bases). CDR3 length equals 13 residues. CDR1 and CDR2 from the germline V gene are SGHTA and FQGNSA. Trimming shortened V by 5 bases and J by 8 bases, and 12 bases separated the two germline ends. CDR3 loop: CASSRGTVEKLFF. CDR3 sequence (DNA): TGTGCCAGCAGCAGGGGGACCGTCGAAAAACTGTTTTTT.

The chain carries TRBV21-1 and TRBJ1-1; whether TRBD1, the table's D call, matches the DNA was not checked. TRBV21-1 represents a pseudogene. The CDR3 loop spans 17 amino acids. CDR3 in amino acids: CASSKAGAGGLNTEAFF. CDR3 nucleotide sequence: TGTGCCAGCAGCAAAGCTGGGGCAGGGGGCCTCAACACTGAAGCTTTCTTT.

This rearrangement joins TRBV27 to TRBJ1-6; 10 bases are a match to TRBD1. V shed 6 bases, J shed 9 bases, and the junction held 11 bases outside the gene matches. Germline V gives CDR1 MNHEY, CDR2 SMNVEV (reference sequence). This CDR3 has 16 amino acids. CDR3 region: CASSPSPGQGRSPLHF. As DNA, the CDR3 is TGTGCCAGCAGCCCCTCCCCGGGACAGGGGCGTTCACCCCTCCACTTT.

The rearrangement joins TRBV11-1 to TRBJ2-1; D may correspond to TRBD1 or TRBD2 (5 bases each). This CDR3 spans 16 amino acids. Per the germline V gene, CDR1 is SGHAT and CDR2 is FQDESV (reference sequence). V was clipped by 3 bases and J by 4 bases, with 16 bases between them. The CDR3 nucleotides read TGTGCCAGCAGCTTGGACTCAGGGATCGGGTACAATGAGCAGTTCTTC. Protein: CASSLDSGIGYNEQFF.

This clone appeared a few times. The V call is TRBV2, the J call TRBJ1-6; D perhaps matches TRBD1 (5 bases). V lost 5 bases and J 10 bases, leaving 12 bases between the germline ends. Germline values: CDR1 SNHLY, CDR2 FYNNEI. The CDR3 has 13 amino acids. This chain's CDR3 is CASSRGTRSPLHF. CDR3 coding DNA: TGTGCCAGCAGTAGAGGGACGAGATCACCCCTCCACTTT.